This T cell receptor beta chain was sequenced in a study of T cell responses to AZD1222 COVID-19 vaccine. Study observations and caveats: The span of vaccine-associated CD4 TCRs extended across spike, with dominance at 160-218 and 743-854. Two AZD1222 administrations were followed by greater Spike-specific TCR breadth and depth.

This clone was recorded once. The target antigen is unknown. TCRdb's copy holds only in-frame clones and misses some; the assay was immunoSEQ multiplex PCR. This table has fewer than 130,000 clones, approximately 96% appearing once. Germline V lookup: CDR1 GTSNPN, CDR2 SVGIG (reference sequence). V trimming: 8 bases; J trimming: 1 base; junction bases outside the gene matches: 8. This CDR3 comprises 13 residues. The source material was peripheral blood, sampled on day 0 of AZD1222 vaccination. The chain links TRBV30 to TRBJ2-7; 7 bases are a match to TRBD1. The sequence was obtained from an adult in good health. The CDR3 coding sequence is TGTGCCAGCATACGCAGGGGGTCCTACGAGCAGTACTTC. Translation: CASIRRGSYEQYF.